A selection of T cell receptor beta chains follows, all from one sample in a study of blood T cell repertoires in COVID-19. TCRdb keeps only in-frame clones here, not all; method: immunoSEQ multiplex PCR. The sample holds under 85,000 clones; about 90% are singletons and the top ten take around 12%. The sequenced sample was peripheral blood. All receptors derive from a human donor in a cohort sampled during active COVID-19. Both conserved end residues are part of each CDR3. A D gene is named only where the DNA matches it firmly. Expanded clones get a size class; other rows say once, few or many, or leave the size out.

D	V	size	J	DNA	CDR3
TRBD2	TRBV7-8	NA	TRBJ2-3	TGTGCCAGCAGCTTAGGGACTAGCGGGGCAGATACGCAGTATTTT	CASSLGTSGADTQYF
TRBD1	TRBV15	NA	TRBJ1-2	TGTGCCACCAGCAGAGATGGACAGGGGGCGGTTGGCTACACCTTC	CATSRDGQGAVGYTF
TRBD2	TRBV3-1/TRBV3-2	NA	TRBJ2-3	TGTGCCAGCAGCCATGCTAGCGGGGGGGCCTCCCGCACAGATACGCAGTATTTT	CASSHASGGASRTDTQYF
TRBD1	TRBV5-5	NA	TRBJ2-5	TGTGCCAGCAGCTTGGGGGGACAGGGCCCTATAGAGACCCAGTACTTC	CASSLGGQGPIETQYF
NA	TRBV2	NA	TRBJ2-1	TGTGCCAGCAGCGAAACGAAGCCCAATGAGCAGTTCTTC	CASSETKPNEQFF
NA	TRBV10-1	NA	TRBJ2-2	TGCGCCAGCAGCAGGGTTTCCGGGGAGCTGTTTTTT	CASSRVSGELFF
NA	TRBV7-8	NA	TRBJ2-3	TGTGCCAGCAGCCAAGACAAACATACGCAGTATTTT	CASSQDKHTQYF
NA	TRBV6-5	NA	TRBJ1-2	TGTGCCGGCAGGGGCAGCCCCTATGGCTACACCTTC	CAGRGSPYGYTF
TRBD1	TRBV4-1	NA	TRBJ2-1	TGCGCCAGCAGCCAACCGGGACAGGGGGACTATGAGCAGTTCTTC	CASSQPGQGDYEQFF
NA	TRBV18	NA	TRBJ1-2	TGTGCCAGCTCACCCGACAGAAACTATGGCTACACCTTC	CASSPDRNYGYTF
TRBD2	TRBV5-8	NA	TRBJ2-7	TGTGCCAGCAGCCCGGGACTAGTTTACGAGCAGTACTTC	CASSPGLVYEQYF
TRBD2	TRBV2	NA	TRBJ2-5	TGTGCCAGCAATCTAGCGGGGGCCAGGGGGGAGACCCAGTACTTC	CASNLAGARGETQYF
NA	TRBV30	NA	TRBJ2-2	TGTGCCTGGAGTGACAGGTCGGTCACCGGGGAGCTGTTTTTT	CAWSDRSVTGELFF
NA	TRBV12-2	NA	TRBJ1-2	TGTGCAAGTCGCTTAGGATCAGGGTGGGATGGCTACACCTTC	CASRLGSGWDGYTF
TRBD1	TRBV9	NA	TRBJ2-5	TGTGCCAGCAGCTCCGGGACAGGTAACCAAGAGACCCAGTACTTC	CASSSGTGNQETQYF
TRBD1	TRBV4-3	NA	TRBJ2-5	TGCGCCAGCAGCCGCCACAGGGGGGAAGAGACCCAGTACTTC	CASSRHRGEETQYF
NA	TRBV12-3/TRBV12-4	NA	TRBJ1-1	TGTGCCAGCAGTTTCTCGAACACTGAAGCTTTCTTT	CASSFSNTEAFF
TRBD2	TRBV10-3	few	TRBJ2-2	TGTGCCATCAGTGCGAGCGGGGGGGACACCGGGGAGCTGTTTTTT	CAISASGGDTGELFF
NA	TRBV19	NA	TRBJ2-5	TGTGCCAGTAGTAGGAGGGTAGGGGAGACCCAGTACTTC	CASSRRVGETQYF
TRBD1	TRBV2	once	TRBJ2-7	TGTGCCAGCAGCTTACAGACAGGCGAGGGACAGCGGCAGTACTTC	CASSLQTGEGQRQYF
TRBD1	TRBV12-5	NA	TRBJ1-5	TGTGCTACCCCCAGGCGGGACAGGGGCTATCAGCCCCAGCATTTT	CATPRRDRGYQPQHF
NA	TRBV6-6	NA	TRBJ2-3	TGTGCCAGCAGGTGGGGGGTAGGGTTTAGCACAGATACGCAGTATTTT	CASRWGVGFSTDTQYF
TRBD2	TRBV2	NA	TRBJ2-2	TGTGCCAGCGCCCCGACTAGCTCGGCCGGGGAGCTGTTTTTT	CASAPTSSAGELFF
TRBD1	TRBV25-1	NA	TRBJ1-6	TGTGCCAGCAGTGAAGGGACAGGGGTGAATTCACCCCTCCACTTT	CASSEGTGVNSPLHF
TRBD1	TRBV5-1	NA	TRBJ1-1	TGCGCCAGCAGCTCGGGACAGGGGAACACTGAAGCTTTCTTT	CASSSGQGNTEAFF
TRBD2	TRBV6-5	NA	TRBJ2-2	TGTGCCAGCAGTTACAACGGGGGGGCTGGGACCGGGGAGCTGTTTTTT	CASSYNGGAGTGELFF
NA	TRBV4-1	NA	TRBJ1-2	TGCGCCAGCAGCCAAGATGGCGGGACGGGGTTTTGGGGCTACACCTTC	CASSQDGGTGFWGYTF
NA	TRBV2	NA	TRBJ2-6	TGTGCCAGCGGCCAGGAGGTTAACTCTGGGGCCAACGTCCTGACTTTC	CASGQEVNSGANVLTF
TRBD1	TRBV5-6	NA	TRBJ2-1	TGTGCCAGCAGCGGACAGGGTGGGAGCTCCTACAATGAGCAGTTCTTC	CASSGQGGSSYNEQFF
NA	TRBV2	NA	TRBJ2-2	TGTGCCAGCAACAGGCCCCCGAACACCGGGGAGCTGTTTTTT	CASNRPPNTGELFF
TRBD2	TRBV2	NA	TRBJ2-5	TGTGCCAGCGCCGGGACTAGCGGGGGGCGGGCAGGAGAGACCCAGTACTTC	CASAGTSGGRAGETQYF
NA	TRBV28	NA	TRBJ1-2	TGTGCCAGCAGTTCGGTCGGCGGGGGACCCCACTATGGCTACACCTTC	CASSSVGGGPHYGYTF
NA	TRBV9	NA	TRBJ2-7	TGTGCCAGCAGCGTAGGGGGCACAGTTTGGTACGAGCAGTACTTC	CASSVGGTVWYEQYF
NA	TRBV18	NA	TRBJ2-2	TGTGCCAGCTCACCCCCAGGGTTTAACACCGGGGAGCTGTTTTTT	CASSPPGFNTGELFF
TRBD1	TRBV5-4	NA	TRBJ1-4	TGTGCCAGCAGCCGGACAGGGATTGAAAAACTGTTTTTT	CASSRTGIEKLFF
TRBD2	TRBV15	NA	TRBJ2-5	TGCGCCACCAGCAGAGGGGGGCCTAACCCGGGGGGGCAGACCCAGTACTTC	CATSRGGPNPGGQTQYF
NA	TRBV3-1/TRBV3-2	NA	TRBJ1-6	TGTGCCAGCAGCCATACAGCTCGCTCCTATAATTCACCCCTCCACTTT	CASSHTARSYNSPLHF
TRBD2	TRBV19	NA	TRBJ2-5	TGTGCCAGTAGATCCGAGGGAGGGGAAGAGACCCAGTACTTC	CASRSEGGEETQYF
NA	TRBV7-9	NA	TRBJ2-3	TGTGCCAGCAGCTTATCTCTTTCCCGGGATACGCAGTATTTT	CASSLSLSRDTQYF
NA	TRBV28	NA	TRBJ1-2	TGTGCCAGCAGTTTATCGCCAGGAAACTATGGCTACACCTTC	CASSLSPGNYGYTF
TRBD2	TRBV5-1	NA	TRBJ2-3	TGCGCCAGCAGCCCCGGAGGTAGCGGGGGCACAGATACGCAGTATTTT	CASSPGGSGGTDTQYF
TRBD1	TRBV30	NA	TRBJ1-3	TGTGCCTGGGGTTACAACAGCCAGGGGGACACCATATATTTT	CAWGYNSQGDTIYF
NA	TRBV4-1	once	TRBJ2-7	TGCGCCAGCAGCCTACTACGGGGGGCCCCCTACGAGCAGTACTTC	CASSLLRGAPYEQYF
NA	TRBV10-3	NA	TRBJ1-3	TGTGCCATCAGGGTGACCACAGGGTACTCTGGAAACACCATATATTTT	CAIRVTTGYSGNTIYF
TRBD2	TRBV6-1	NA	TRBJ2-7	TGTGCCAGCAGTGACCCGACTAGCTCGATGGGTTACGAGCAGTACTTC	CASSDPTSSMGYEQYF
NA	TRBV11-2	NA	TRBJ1-4	TGTGCCAGCAGCTTACGTTACGGTAGGGGGAATGAAAAACTGTTTTTT	CASSLRYGRGNEKLFF
NA	TRBV9	once	TRBJ1-2	TGTGCCAGCAGCGTAGCATGGCCCGGGGGTGGCTACACCTTC	CASSVAWPGGGYTF
NA	TRBV10-3	NA	TRBJ2-7	TGTGCCATCAGCGATCGGACGGGGACCTACGAGCAGTACTTC	CAISDRTGTYEQYF
TRBD1	TRBV11-2	NA	TRBJ1-1	TGTGCCAGCACCAATAGGGGGACAGCGAACACTGAAGCTTTCTTT	CASTNRGTANTEAFF
TRBD2	TRBV27	once	TRBJ2-7	TGTGCCAGCACCCCCATAACTAGCGGGGGGCCCTACGAGCAGTACTTC	CASTPITSGGPYEQYF
NA	TRBV16	NA	TRBJ2-1	TGTGCCAGCAGCCCCTACCTGGACACCCACAATGAGCAGTTCTTC	CASSPYLDTHNEQFF
TRBD1	TRBV7-8	NA	TRBJ2-3	TGTGCCAGCAGCCCCCGACAGGGTCAGGGAGATACGCAGTATTTT	CASSPRQGQGDTQYF
NA	TRBV7-2	NA	TRBJ1-2	TGTGCCAGCAGCTTAGGATTGCGGGGTCCGATCTATGGCTACACCTTC	CASSLGLRGPIYGYTF
TRBD1	TRBV23-1	once	TRBJ2-4	TGCGCCAGCAGTCCCGCAGGCGTGACAGGGAACCGGAACATTCAGTACTTC	CASSPAGVTGNRNIQYF
NA	TRBV7-9	NA	TRBJ1-2	TGTGCCAGCAGCTTAGATTCCACAGTCAACTACTATGGCTACACCTTC	CASSLDSTVNYYGYTF